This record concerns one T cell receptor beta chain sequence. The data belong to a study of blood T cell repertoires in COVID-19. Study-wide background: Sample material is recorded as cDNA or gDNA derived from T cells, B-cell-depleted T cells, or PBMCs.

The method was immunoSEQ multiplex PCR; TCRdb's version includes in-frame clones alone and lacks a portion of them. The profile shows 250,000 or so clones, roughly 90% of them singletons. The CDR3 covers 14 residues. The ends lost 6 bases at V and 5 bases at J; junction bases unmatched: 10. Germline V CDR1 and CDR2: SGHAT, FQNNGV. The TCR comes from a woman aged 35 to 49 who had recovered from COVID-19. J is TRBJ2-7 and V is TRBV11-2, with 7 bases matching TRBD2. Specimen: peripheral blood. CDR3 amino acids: CASRPSRDYHEQYF. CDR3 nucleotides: TGTGCCAGCAGACCTAGCCGGGACTACCACGAGCAGTACTTC.